These T cell receptor beta chains were read from a single sample in a study of blood T cell repertoires in COVID-19. Only in-frame clones appear in the TCRdb table, and some are missing; sequencing was by immunoSEQ multiplex PCR. The table lists fewer than 200,000 clones, 85% of them singletons, with 3.3% in the top ten. Sequencing used peripheral blood. These receptor sequences come from a human donor with acute or convalescent COVID-19. The donor label of this sample is uncertain. The CDR3 runs from the conserved cysteine through the conserved F or W. D genes are given only for firm matches. Rows give clone size only sometimes, using once, few, many, or a class for an expanded clone.

V: TRBV24-1
D: NA
size: NA
J: TRBJ2-5
DNA: TGTGCCACCGCTAACGCCGAGACCCAGTACTTC
CDR3: CATANAETQYF

V: TRBV19
D: NA
size: NA
J: TRBJ1-6
DNA: TGTGCCAGTAGTATGAGGCAGGGAGGTTCACCCCTCCACTTT
CDR3: CASSMRQGGSPLHF

V: TRBV5-6
D: NA
size: NA
J: TRBJ1-2
DNA: TGTGCCAGCAGCCTCCTTAACCCAGCACAGAGTTTCTATGGCTACACCTTC
CDR3: CASSLLNPAQSFYGYTF

V: TRBV27
D: TRBD1
size: NA
J: TRBJ2-1
DNA: TGTGCCAGCAGACCGGGACAGGGGGCGCAGGGGGAGCAGTTCTTC
CDR3: CASRPGQGAQGEQFF

V: TRBV10-2
D: TRBD2
size: NA
J: TRBJ2-3
DNA: TGCGCCAGCAGGAATAGCGGGGGGGGCACAGATACGCAGTATTTT
CDR3: CASRNSGGGTDTQYF

V: TRBV10-1
D: TRBD1
size: many
J: TRBJ2-7
DNA: TGCGCCAGCAGCCCCGGGACAGGACAACGGTCGTACTTC
CDR3: CASSPGTGQRSYF

V: TRBV5-1
D: NA
size: NA
J: TRBJ2-7
DNA: TGCGCCAGCAGCTCGAGTAGGGGGGGTTACGAGCAGTACTTC
CDR3: CASSSSRGGYEQYF

V: TRBV3-1/TRBV3-2
D: NA
size: NA
J: TRBJ2-2
DNA: TGTGCCAGCAGCTCGTCGACAGGGAGGACCGGGGAGCTGTTTTTT
CDR3: CASSSSTGRTGELFF

V: TRBV9
D: NA
size: NA
J: TRBJ1-1
DNA: TGTGCCAGCAGCGCGGACACCCAGAACACTGAAGCTTTCTTT
CDR3: CASSADTQNTEAFF

V: TRBV5-1
D: NA
size: NA
J: TRBJ1-6
DNA: TGCGCCAGCAGCTTGGGAGACATACTGTATAATTCACCCCTCCACTTT
CDR3: CASSLGDILYNSPLHF

V: TRBV12-2
D: NA
size: few
J: TRBJ1-4
DNA: TGTGCAAGTCGCTTAGCTCCACAGGTTTGGGATGAAAAACTGTTTTTT
CDR3: CASRLAPQVWDEKLFF

V: TRBV7-9
D: TRBD2
size: NA
J: TRBJ2-1
DNA: TGTGCCAGCAGCCAGAGAAGCCCCTTTGCTAGCGGGGGCTATGAGCAGTTCTTC
CDR3: CASSQRSPFASGGYEQFF

V: TRBV6-6
D: NA
size: NA
J: TRBJ1-5
DNA: TGTGCCAGCAGTCGAGACCCAGGGCTTGGGAGCAATCAGCCCCAGCATTTT
CDR3: CASSRDPGLGSNQPQHF

V: TRBV6-2/TRBV6-3
D: TRBD1
size: once
J: TRBJ1-5
DNA: TGTGCCAGCAGTTACTCGAAGGGGGCTAGCAATCAGCCCCAGCATTTT
CDR3: CASSYSKGASNQPQHF

V: TRBV5-1
D: TRBD1
size: NA
J: TRBJ2-2
DNA: TGCGCCAGCAGTCGGGACAGGGGCAACACCGGGGAGCTGTTTTTT
CDR3: CASSRDRGNTGELFF

V: TRBV14
D: TRBD1
size: NA
J: TRBJ1-1
DNA: TGTGCCAGCAGCCCACAGGGGATAGGGACTGAAGCTTTCTTT
CDR3: CASSPQGIGTEAFF

V: TRBV7-6
D: TRBD2
size: NA
J: TRBJ2-1
DNA: TGTGCCAGCAGCTTAGATCCCATGACTAGCGGGGGGGCCAATGAGCAGTTCTTC
CDR3: CASSLDPMTSGGANEQFF

V: TRBV10-2
D: NA
size: NA
J: TRBJ2-7
DNA: TGCGCCAGCCAAGGGGGACCCTACGAGCAGTACTTC
CDR3: CASQGGPYEQYF

V: TRBV19
D: NA
size: NA
J: TRBJ1-2
DNA: TGTGCCAGTTCCACAGGCAACCGCGGCTACACCTTC
CDR3: CASSTGNRGYTF

V: TRBV15
D: NA
size: once
J: TRBJ1-2
DNA: TGTGCCACCAGCAGAGATGGCCGGGGGGCCGGGGGCTACACCTTC
CDR3: CATSRDGRGAGGYTF

V: TRBV4-2
D: TRBD1
size: NA
J: TRBJ1-6
DNA: TGTGCCAGCAGCCAAACTCTAGGACAGGGAAATTCACCCCTCCACTTT
CDR3: CASSQTLGQGNSPLHF

V: TRBV4-1
D: TRBD2
size: NA
J: TRBJ2-1
DNA: TGCGCCAGCAGCCAAGAATCAGCGGGGGGGCGGAATGAGCAGTTCTTC
CDR3: CASSQESAGGRNEQFF

V: TRBV9
D: TRBD2
size: NA
J: TRBJ2-3
DNA: TGTGCCAGCAGCGTAATGGGAGGGGTAATCACAGATACGCAGTATTTT
CDR3: CASSVMGGVITDTQYF

V: TRBV10-3
D: TRBD2
size: NA
J: TRBJ2-1
DNA: TGTGCCATCGATGCGGGAGACCAACGTCAGCAGTTCTTC
CDR3: CAIDAGDQRQQFF

V: TRBV10-3
D: NA
size: NA
J: TRBJ1-4
DNA: TGTGCCATCAGTGACAGGGGTGAACCGGATGAAAAACTGTTTTTT
CDR3: CAISDRGEPDEKLFF

V: TRBV27
D: NA
size: NA
J: TRBJ2-7
DNA: TGTGCCAGCAGTTCCCATCCCCAAACGGGGCAGTACTTC
CDR3: CASSSHPQTGQYF

V: TRBV7-2
D: NA
size: NA
J: TRBJ1-4
DNA: TGTGCCAGCAGCTTACGGTTAACTAATGAAAAACTGTTTTTT
CDR3: CASSLRLTNEKLFF

V: TRBV24-1
D: NA
size: NA
J: TRBJ1-2
DNA: TGTGCCACCAGTGACAACCCAGTATCCGGCTACACCTTC
CDR3: CATSDNPVSGYTF

V: TRBV11-3
D: NA
size: NA
J: TRBJ1-1
DNA: TGTGCCAGCAGCTTAGCCTATTACTCAGGAGGGAACACTGAAGCTTTCTTT
CDR3: CASSLAYYSGGNTEAFF

V: TRBV7-2
D: NA
size: NA
J: TRBJ1-2
DNA: TGTGCCAGCAGCTTATCAGACAGCCAAGTCTATGGCTACACCTTC
CDR3: CASSLSDSQVYGYTF

V: TRBV27
D: NA
size: NA
J: TRBJ2-7
DNA: TGTGCCAGCAGAGGGCTGGGGACAACCACCTACGAGCAGTACTTC
CDR3: CASRGLGTTTYEQYF

V: TRBV7-8
D: NA
size: NA
J: TRBJ1-5
DNA: TGTGCCAGCACCTCAGACAGCTCTATGTTTCAGCCCCAGCATTTT
CDR3: CASTSDSSMFQPQHF

V: TRBV6-5
D: NA
size: few
J: TRBJ1-4
DNA: TGTGCCAGCAGTTACTCGCGGAACAGACTAACCGGACTACTGTTTTTT
CDR3: CASSYSRNRLTGLLFF

V: TRBV18
D: NA
size: NA
J: TRBJ1-1
DNA: TGTGCCAGCTCACCACCTCAGGGGATTGAAGCTTTCTTT
CDR3: CASSPPQGIEAFF

V: TRBV6-2/TRBV6-3
D: TRBD1
size: NA
J: TRBJ1-1
DNA: TGTGCCAGCAGTTACTCGGACAGGGGGCTCGGAAACACTGAAGCTTTCTTT
CDR3: CASSYSDRGLGNTEAFF

V: TRBV5-1
D: TRBD1
size: NA
J: TRBJ1-4
DNA: TGCGCCAGCAGCGCCAACACAGGGGGAGGAGAAAAACTGTTTTTT
CDR3: CASSANTGGGEKLFF

V: TRBV20-1
D: NA
size: NA
J: TRBJ1-2
DNA: TGCAGTGCGGGAGCTTCGGTTGGCTACACCTTC
CDR3: CSAGASVGYTF

V: TRBV10-2
D: TRBD2
size: NA
J: TRBJ2-5
DNA: TGCGCCAGCAAGGGAGAGCGGGGGGTAGGGGAGACCCAGTACTTC
CDR3: CASKGERGVGETQYF

V: TRBV2
D: TRBD1
size: many
J: TRBJ2-2
DNA: TGTGCCAGCAGTGAGCAGGACAGGGGGACCGGGGAGCTGTTTTTT
CDR3: CASSEQDRGTGELFF

V: TRBV6-5
D: TRBD1
size: NA
J: TRBJ1-2
DNA: TGTGCCAGCAGTACCCTCGGGACAGGGCGAGGCTACACCTTC
CDR3: CASSTLGTGRGYTF

V: TRBV27
D: TRBD1
size: NA
J: TRBJ2-5
DNA: TGTGCCAGCAGTTTAGACAGGGGATTGAGGGAGACCCAGTACTTC
CDR3: CASSLDRGLRETQYF

V: TRBV5-1
D: TRBD1
size: NA
J: TRBJ1-2
DNA: TGCGCCAGCAGCTTAAAGCACAGGGGACTTGATGGCTACACCTTC
CDR3: CASSLKHRGLDGYTF

V: TRBV3-1/TRBV3-2
D: TRBD1
size: NA
J: TRBJ1-5
DNA: TGTGCCAGCAGCCAAGGGGCAGGGGGCGGAGGCAATCAGCCCCAGCATTTT
CDR3: CASSQGAGGGGNQPQHF

V: TRBV5-4
D: TRBD2
size: once
J: TRBJ2-2
DNA: TGTGCCAGCAGCTTAATACTAGCGGGGACCGGGGAGCTGTTTTTT
CDR3: CASSLILAGTGELFF

V: TRBV11-1
D: TRBD1
size: NA
J: TRBJ2-1
DNA: TGTGCCAGCAGCGCGAGGGACAGTAGGTATGAGCAGTTCTTC
CDR3: CASSARDSRYEQFF

V: TRBV20-1
D: NA
size: NA
J: TRBJ1-2
DNA: TGCAGTGCTAGTTATGGGAGCGGCTACACCTTC
CDR3: CSASYGSGYTF

V: TRBV7-3
D: NA
size: many
J: TRBJ1-3
DNA: TGTGCCAGCAGCCCCCAGGGTGGAAACACCATATATTTT
CDR3: CASSPQGGNTIYF

V: TRBV2
D: NA
size: NA
J: TRBJ1-5
DNA: TGTGCCAGCAGTGTATGGGCTGCTCAGCCCCAGCATTTT
CDR3: CASSVWAAQPQHF

V: TRBV12-5
D: TRBD1
size: NA
J: TRBJ2-6
DNA: TGTGCTAGTGCCCCGGGACAGGGCCTCTCTGGGGCCAACGTCCTGACTTTC
CDR3: CASAPGQGLSGANVLTF

V: TRBV11-3
D: NA
size: few
J: TRBJ2-2
DNA: TGTGCCAGCAGCTTACGGGATCCCGGGGAGCTGTTTTTT
CDR3: CASSLRDPGELFF

V: TRBV6-5
D: NA
size: NA
J: TRBJ1-1
DNA: TGTGCCAGCAGGGGGGGAACAGAAAGTGGTGAAGCTTTCTTT
CDR3: CASRGGTESGEAFF

V: TRBV2
D: TRBD1
size: NA
J: TRBJ1-2
DNA: TGTGCCAGCGTACCGGGACAGGCTAACTATGGCTACACCTTC
CDR3: CASVPGQANYGYTF

V: TRBV30
D: TRBD1
size: once
J: TRBJ1-1
DNA: TGTGCCTGGACCGAGAGGGGGCTCGGGAACACTGAAGCTTTCTTT
CDR3: CAWTERGLGNTEAFF

V: TRBV7-2
D: NA
size: few
J: TRBJ1-5
DNA: TGTGCCAGCAGCGGACAGTCCTATCAGCCCCAGCATTTT
CDR3: CASSGQSYQPQHF

V: TRBV27
D: NA
size: NA
J: TRBJ1-1
DNA: TGTGCCAGCAGCCCAGGGGTTGGGACTGAAGCTTTCTTT
CDR3: CASSPGVGTEAFF

V: TRBV24-1
D: TRBD1
size: NA
J: TRBJ1-2
DNA: TGTGCCACCAGTGAGAGCGGGACAGGCTGGGGCGGCTACACCTTC
CDR3: CATSESGTGWGGYTF